The T cell receptor (beta chain) under discussion was sequenced for a study of early T cells in non-severe SARS-CoV-2 infection. Study-level results: Comparison of clonotypes with VDJdb favored anti-spike CD8 responses while missing private and CD4 specificities.

The CDR3 sequence is 12 residues long. Trimming removed 6 bases from V and 4 bases from J, with 8 bases in between. Germline CDR1 SGHVS, CDR2 FNYEAQ. In the library, individual cDNA molecules carried attached unique molecular identifiers. TCRdb itself ran the 5' RACE reads through MiXCR, one entry per CDR3 protein. Of about 110,000 distinct CDR3 sequences in the sample, roughly an eighth were seen once. This clonotype has just a few counts. Its antigen remains unidentified. The specimen sequenced was whole blood. The V and J genes are TRBV7-6 and TRBJ2-3, with unresolved D. The TCR comes from an adult who was a healthcare worker with PCR-confirmed SARS-CoV-2 infection or an uninfected control (not recorded which). The CDR3 sequence: CASRWSADTQYF. DNA of the CDR3: TGTGCCAGCAGATGGAGCGCAGATACGCAGTATTTT.